This entry describes one T cell receptor (beta chain). The CDR3 is 14 amino acids. Trimming removed 0 bases from V and 6 bases from J, with 12 bases in between. The germline CDR1 and CDR2 sequences are SGHRS and YFSETQ. Before being deemed recovered, Cohort 3 donors had two negative PCRs, clearance, or symptom resolution. This sample is drawn from a study of blood T cell repertoires in COVID-19. About the research overall: T cells, B-cell-depleted T cells, or PBMCs supplied cDNA or gDNA.

Original data processing: Using reference gene primer amplification, nucleated cell counts were estimated. Some clones are missing from TCRdb's copy, which holds only in-frame ones; the method was immunoSEQ multiplex PCR. Clonal size and the V and J genes are those of that table, whereas D and trimming came from the DNA. The sample lists a few hundred thousand clones, over 75% occurring once. V and J are TRBV5-1 and TRBJ1-1; tentatively, D is TRBD1 (5 bases). The clonotype comes from a woman in her thirties who had recovered from COVID-19. Sequenced sample: PBMCs or T cells enriched from blood (not recorded which). The CDR3 DNA follows: TGCGCCAGCAGCTTGGGTTCCAGGGAAGCTGAAGCTTTCTTT. Residues: CASSLGSREAEAFF. Drawing the rest from reference TRBV5-1 and TRBJ1-1, the complete variable domain is KAGVTQTPRYLIKTRGQQVTLSCSPISGHRSVSWYQQTPGQGLQFLFEYFSETQRNKGNFPGRFSGRQFSNSRSEMNVSTLELGDSALYLCASSLGSREAEAFFGQGTRLTVV.